This T cell receptor beta chain emerged from a study of cytomegalovirus exposure and HLA in healthy donors. This CDR3 is 13 amino acids long. The ends lost 7 bases at V and 9 bases at J; junction bases unmatched: 9. Germline V CDR1 and CDR2: MNHEY, SVGAGI. 60 Vbeta and 13 Jbeta primers were used in PCR. Sequencing used immunoSEQ multiplex PCR; TCRdb keeps in-frame clones, though not all of them. The profile covers 190,000 or so clones, with 80% to 85% appearing a single time and over 5% taken by the ten largest. This clonotype originated in a woman between 45 and 65 years old in good health and CMV-seropositive. The genes are TRBV6-5 and TRBJ2-1; 7 bases align to TRBD1. The sample taken for sequencing was PBMCs. CDR3 DNA sequence: TGTGCCAGCACTACCTCGACAGGGTCTGAGCAGTTCTTC. Its protein product is CASTTSTGSEQFF.